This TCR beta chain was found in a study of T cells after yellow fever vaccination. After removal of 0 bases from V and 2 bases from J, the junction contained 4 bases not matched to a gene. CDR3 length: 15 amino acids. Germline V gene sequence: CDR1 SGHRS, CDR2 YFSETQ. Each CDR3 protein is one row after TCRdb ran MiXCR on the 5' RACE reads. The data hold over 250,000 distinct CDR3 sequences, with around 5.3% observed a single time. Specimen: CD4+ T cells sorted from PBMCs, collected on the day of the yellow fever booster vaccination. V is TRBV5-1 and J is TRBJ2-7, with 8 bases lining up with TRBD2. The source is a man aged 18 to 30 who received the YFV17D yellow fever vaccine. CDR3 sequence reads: CASSLEGRGAYEQYF. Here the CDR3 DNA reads TGCGCCAGCAGCTTGGAAGGGCGGGGGGCCTACGAGCAGTACTTC. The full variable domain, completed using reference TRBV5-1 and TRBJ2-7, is KAGVTQTPRYLIKTRGQQVTLSCSPISGHRSVSWYQQTPGQGLQFLFEYFSETQRNKGNFPGRFSGRQFSNSRSEMNVSTLELGDSALYLCASSLEGRGAYEQYFGPGTRLTVT.